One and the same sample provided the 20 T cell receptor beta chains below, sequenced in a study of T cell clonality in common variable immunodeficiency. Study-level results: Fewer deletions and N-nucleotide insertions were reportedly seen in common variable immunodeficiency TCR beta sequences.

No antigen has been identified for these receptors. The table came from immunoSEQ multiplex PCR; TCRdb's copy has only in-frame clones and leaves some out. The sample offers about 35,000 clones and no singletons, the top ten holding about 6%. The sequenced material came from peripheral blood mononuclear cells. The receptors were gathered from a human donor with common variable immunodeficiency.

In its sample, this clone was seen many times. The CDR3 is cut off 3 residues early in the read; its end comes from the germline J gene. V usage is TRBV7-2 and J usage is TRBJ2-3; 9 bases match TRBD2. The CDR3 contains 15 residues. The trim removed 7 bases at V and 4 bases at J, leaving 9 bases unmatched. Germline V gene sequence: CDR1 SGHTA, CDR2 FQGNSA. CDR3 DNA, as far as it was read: TGTGCCAGCACTGCGGGGGGGCGGTTTGCAGATACG. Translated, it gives CASTAGGRFADT. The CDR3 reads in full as CASTAGGRFADTQYF. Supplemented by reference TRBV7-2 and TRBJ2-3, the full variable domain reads GAGVSQSPSNKVTEKGKDVELRCDPISGHTALYWYRQSLGQGLEFLIYFQGNSAPDKSGLPSDRFSAERTGGSVSTLTIQRTQQEDSAVYLCASTAGGRFADTQYFGPGTRLTVL.

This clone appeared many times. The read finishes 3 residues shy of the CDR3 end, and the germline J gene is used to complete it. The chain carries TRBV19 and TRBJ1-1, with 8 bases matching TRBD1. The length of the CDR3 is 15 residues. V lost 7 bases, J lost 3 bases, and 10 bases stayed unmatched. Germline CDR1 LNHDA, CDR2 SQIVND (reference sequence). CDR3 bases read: TGTGCCAGTAAGCCCCAGACAGGGGTCCACACTGAA. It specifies CASKPQTGVHTE. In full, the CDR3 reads CASKPQTGVHTEAFF.

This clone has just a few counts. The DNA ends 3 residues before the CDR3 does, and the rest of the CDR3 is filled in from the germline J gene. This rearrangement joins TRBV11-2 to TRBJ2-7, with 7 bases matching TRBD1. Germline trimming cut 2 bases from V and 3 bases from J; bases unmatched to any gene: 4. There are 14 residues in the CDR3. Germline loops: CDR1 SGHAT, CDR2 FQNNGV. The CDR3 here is CASSLSGQYYEQYF. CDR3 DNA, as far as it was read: TGTGCCAGCAGCTTATCGGGACAGTACTACGAG.

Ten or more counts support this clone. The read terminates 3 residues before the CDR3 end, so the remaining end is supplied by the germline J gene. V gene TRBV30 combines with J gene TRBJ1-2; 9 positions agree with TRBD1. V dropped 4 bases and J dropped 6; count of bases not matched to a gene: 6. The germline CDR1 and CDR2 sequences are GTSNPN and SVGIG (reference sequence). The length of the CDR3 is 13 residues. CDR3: CAWNTGGGDGYTF. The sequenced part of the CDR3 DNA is TGTGCCTGGAATACAGGGGGCGGGGATGGC.

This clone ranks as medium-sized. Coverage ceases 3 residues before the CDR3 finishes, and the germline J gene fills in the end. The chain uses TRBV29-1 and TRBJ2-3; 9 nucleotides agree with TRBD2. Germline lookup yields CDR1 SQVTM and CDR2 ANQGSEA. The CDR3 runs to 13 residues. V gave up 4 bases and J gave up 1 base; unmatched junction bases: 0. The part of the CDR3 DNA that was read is TGCAGCGTTGCTAGCGGGGGCACAGATACG. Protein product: CSVASGGTDT. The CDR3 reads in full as CSVASGGTDTQYF.

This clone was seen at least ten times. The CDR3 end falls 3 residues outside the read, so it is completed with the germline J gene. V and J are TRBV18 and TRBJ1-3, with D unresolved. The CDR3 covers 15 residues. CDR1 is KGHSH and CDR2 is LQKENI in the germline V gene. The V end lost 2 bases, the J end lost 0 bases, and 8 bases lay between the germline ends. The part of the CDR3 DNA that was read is TGTGCCAGCTCACCAAATCCCGGCTCTGGAAACACC. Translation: CASSPNPGSGNT. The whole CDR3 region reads CASSPNPGSGNTIYF.

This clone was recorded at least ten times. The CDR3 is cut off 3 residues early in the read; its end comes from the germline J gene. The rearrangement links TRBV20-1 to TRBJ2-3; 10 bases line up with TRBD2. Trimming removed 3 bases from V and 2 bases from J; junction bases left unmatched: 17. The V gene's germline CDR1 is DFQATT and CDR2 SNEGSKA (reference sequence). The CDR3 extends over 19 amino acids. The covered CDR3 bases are TGCAGTGCTAGTTACCCCGCGGTAGCGGGGGGCCTCACCACAGATACG. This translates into CSASYPAVAGGLTTDT. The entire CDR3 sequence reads CSASYPAVAGGLTTDTQYF.

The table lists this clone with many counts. The CDR3 protein is CASKAQFMNTEAFF. CDR3 bases read: TGTGCCAGCAAAGCGCAGTTCATGAACACTGAA. V is TRBV2 and J is TRBJ1-1; no clear D gene. Sequencing ends 3 residues short of the CDR3 end; the germline J gene provides the rest. V lost 7 bases and J lost 0, with 12 bases in between. CDR1 is SNHLY and CDR2 is FYNNEI in the germline V gene. CDR3 length equals 14 residues.

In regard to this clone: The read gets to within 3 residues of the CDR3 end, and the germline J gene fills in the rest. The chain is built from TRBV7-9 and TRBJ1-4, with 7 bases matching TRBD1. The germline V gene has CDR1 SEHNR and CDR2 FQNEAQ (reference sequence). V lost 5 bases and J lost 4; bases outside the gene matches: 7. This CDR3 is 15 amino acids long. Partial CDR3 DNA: TGTGCCAGCAGCATCGGGACAGTGAGTAATGAAAAA. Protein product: CASSIGTVSNEK. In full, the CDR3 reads CASSIGTVSNEKLFF.

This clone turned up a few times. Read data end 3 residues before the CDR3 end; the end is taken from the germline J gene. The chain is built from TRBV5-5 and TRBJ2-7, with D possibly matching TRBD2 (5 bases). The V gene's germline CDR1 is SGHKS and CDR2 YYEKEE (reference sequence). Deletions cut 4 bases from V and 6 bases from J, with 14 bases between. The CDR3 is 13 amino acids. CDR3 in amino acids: CASSLTGVTEQYF. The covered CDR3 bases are TGTGCCAGCAGCCTTACCGGGGTCACCGAG.

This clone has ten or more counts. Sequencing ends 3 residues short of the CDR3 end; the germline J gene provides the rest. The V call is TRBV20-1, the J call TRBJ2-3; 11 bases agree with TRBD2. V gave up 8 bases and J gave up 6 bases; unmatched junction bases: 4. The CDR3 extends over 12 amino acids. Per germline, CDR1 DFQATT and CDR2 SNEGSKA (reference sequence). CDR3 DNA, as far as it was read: TGCAGTATAGCGGGGGGGCTTGATACG. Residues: CSIAGGLDT. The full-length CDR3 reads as CSIAGGLDTQYF.

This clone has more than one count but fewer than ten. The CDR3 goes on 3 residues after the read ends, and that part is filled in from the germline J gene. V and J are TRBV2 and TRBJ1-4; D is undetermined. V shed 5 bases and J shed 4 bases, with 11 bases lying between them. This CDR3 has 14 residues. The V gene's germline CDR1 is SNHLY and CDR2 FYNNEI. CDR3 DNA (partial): TGTGCCAGCAGTCTATTCAGGCTTAATGAAAAA. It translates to CASSLFRLNEK. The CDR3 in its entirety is CASSLFRLNEKLFF.

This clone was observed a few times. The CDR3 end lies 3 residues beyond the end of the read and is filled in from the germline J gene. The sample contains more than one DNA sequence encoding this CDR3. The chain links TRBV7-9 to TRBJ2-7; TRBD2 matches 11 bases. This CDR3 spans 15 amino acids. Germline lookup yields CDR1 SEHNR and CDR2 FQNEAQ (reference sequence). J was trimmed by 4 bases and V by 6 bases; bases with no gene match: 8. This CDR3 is CASRPTSGGLYEQYF. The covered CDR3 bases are TGTGCCAGCAGACCTACTAGCGGGGGCCTGTACGAG.

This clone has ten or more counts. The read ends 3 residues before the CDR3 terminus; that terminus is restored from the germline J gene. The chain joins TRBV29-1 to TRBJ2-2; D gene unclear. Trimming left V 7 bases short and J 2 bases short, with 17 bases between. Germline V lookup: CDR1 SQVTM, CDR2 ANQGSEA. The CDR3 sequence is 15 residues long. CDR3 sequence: CSASTAVGNTGELFF. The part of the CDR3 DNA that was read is TGCAGCGCCAGTACAGCCGTAGGAAACACCGGGGAG.

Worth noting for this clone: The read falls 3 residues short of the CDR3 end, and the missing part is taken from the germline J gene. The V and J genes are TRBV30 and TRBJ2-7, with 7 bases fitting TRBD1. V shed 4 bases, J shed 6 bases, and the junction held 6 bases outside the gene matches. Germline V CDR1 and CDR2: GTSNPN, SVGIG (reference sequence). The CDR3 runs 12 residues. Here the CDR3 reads CAWTGTEVEQYF. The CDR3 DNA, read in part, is TGTGCCTGGACCGGGACAGAAGTCGAG. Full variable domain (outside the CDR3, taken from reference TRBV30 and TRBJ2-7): SQTIHQWPATLVQPVGSPLSLECTVEGTSNPNLYWYRQAAGRGLQLLFYSVGIGQISSEVPQNLSASRPQDRQFILSSKKLLLSDSGFYLCAWTGTEVEQYFGPGTRLTVT.

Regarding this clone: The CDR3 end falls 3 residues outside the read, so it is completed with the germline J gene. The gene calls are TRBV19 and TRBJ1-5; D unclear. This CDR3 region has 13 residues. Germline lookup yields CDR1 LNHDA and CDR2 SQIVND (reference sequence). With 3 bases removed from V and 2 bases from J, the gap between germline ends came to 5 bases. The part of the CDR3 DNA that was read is TGTGCCAGTAGTATCCCGGGCAATCAGCCC. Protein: CASSIPGNQP. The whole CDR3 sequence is CASSIPGNQPQHF.

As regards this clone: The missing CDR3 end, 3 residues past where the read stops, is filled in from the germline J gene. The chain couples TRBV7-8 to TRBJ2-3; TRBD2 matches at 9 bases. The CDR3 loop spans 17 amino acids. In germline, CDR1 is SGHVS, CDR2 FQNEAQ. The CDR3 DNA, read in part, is TGTGCCAGCACCTCTGCAAGTTCGGCTAGCGGGGTTGGCACG. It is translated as CASTSASSASGVGT. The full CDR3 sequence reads CASTSASSASGVGTQYF.

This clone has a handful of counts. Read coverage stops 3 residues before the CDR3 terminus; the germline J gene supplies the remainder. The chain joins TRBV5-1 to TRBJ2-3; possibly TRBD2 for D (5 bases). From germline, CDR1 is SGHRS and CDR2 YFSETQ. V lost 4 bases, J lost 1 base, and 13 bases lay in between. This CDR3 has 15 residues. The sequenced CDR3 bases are TGCGCCAGCAGCCCTCTTGATAGCGGCACAGATACG. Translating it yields CASSPLDSGTDT. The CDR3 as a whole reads CASSPLDSGTDTQYF. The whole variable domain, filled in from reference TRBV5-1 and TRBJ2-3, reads KAGVTQTPRYLIKTRGQQVTLSCSPISGHRSVSWYQQTPGQGLQFLFEYFSETQRNKGNFPGRFSGRQFSNSRSEMNVSTLELGDSALYLCASSPLDSGTDTQYFGPGTRLTVL.

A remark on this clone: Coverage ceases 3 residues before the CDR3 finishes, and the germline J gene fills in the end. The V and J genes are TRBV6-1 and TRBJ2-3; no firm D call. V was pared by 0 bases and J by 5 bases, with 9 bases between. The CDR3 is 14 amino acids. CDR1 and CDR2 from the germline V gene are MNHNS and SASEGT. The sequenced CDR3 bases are TGTGCCAGCAGTGAAGCGTGGCTGGTAGATACG. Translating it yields CASSEAWLVDT. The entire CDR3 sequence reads CASSEAWLVDTQYF.

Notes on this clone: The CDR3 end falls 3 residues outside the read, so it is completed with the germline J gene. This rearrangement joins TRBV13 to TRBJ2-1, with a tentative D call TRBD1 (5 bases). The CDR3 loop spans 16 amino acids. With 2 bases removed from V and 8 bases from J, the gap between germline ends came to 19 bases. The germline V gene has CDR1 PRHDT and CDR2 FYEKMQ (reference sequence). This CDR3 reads CASSLWGRVMRHEQFF. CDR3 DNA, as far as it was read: TGTGCCAGCAGCTTATGGGGCAGGGTTATGAGGCATGAG.